Sequencing of this T cell receptor beta chain was carried out in a study of T cells in Graves' hyperthyroidism and ophthalmopathy. Patients aged 18 to 65 had newly diagnosed hyperthyroidism lasting under 2 months. The blood sample predates any ophthalmopathy symptoms, coming from first hyperthyroidism diagnosis. Amplification targeted TCR beta CDR3 regions from RNA transcripts. In the first-round RT-PCR of the TCR CDR3, the HTBI primer set was used. One entry per CDR3 protein results from TCRdb running MiXCR on the multiplex PCR reads. The repertoire consists of under 350,000 distinct CDR3 sequences, with about 25% occurring once and the leading ten covering approximately 30%. The V gene lost 0 bases and the J gene lost 1 base, with 12 bases spanning the gap. This CDR3 region has 16 residues. CDR1 and CDR2 (germline): KGHSH, LQKENI. The sample holds many counts of this clonotype.

The TCR was taken from a man aged 35-49 years with Graves' hyperthyroidism that later progressed to Graves' ophthalmopathy. Sequenced sample: blood. The chain recombines TRBV18 with TRBJ1-1; D ambiguous. The CDR3 nucleotides are TGTGCCAGCTCACCACCTGGCTCACAGAAGAACACTGAAGCTTTCTTT. Translated: CASSPPGSQKNTEAFF.